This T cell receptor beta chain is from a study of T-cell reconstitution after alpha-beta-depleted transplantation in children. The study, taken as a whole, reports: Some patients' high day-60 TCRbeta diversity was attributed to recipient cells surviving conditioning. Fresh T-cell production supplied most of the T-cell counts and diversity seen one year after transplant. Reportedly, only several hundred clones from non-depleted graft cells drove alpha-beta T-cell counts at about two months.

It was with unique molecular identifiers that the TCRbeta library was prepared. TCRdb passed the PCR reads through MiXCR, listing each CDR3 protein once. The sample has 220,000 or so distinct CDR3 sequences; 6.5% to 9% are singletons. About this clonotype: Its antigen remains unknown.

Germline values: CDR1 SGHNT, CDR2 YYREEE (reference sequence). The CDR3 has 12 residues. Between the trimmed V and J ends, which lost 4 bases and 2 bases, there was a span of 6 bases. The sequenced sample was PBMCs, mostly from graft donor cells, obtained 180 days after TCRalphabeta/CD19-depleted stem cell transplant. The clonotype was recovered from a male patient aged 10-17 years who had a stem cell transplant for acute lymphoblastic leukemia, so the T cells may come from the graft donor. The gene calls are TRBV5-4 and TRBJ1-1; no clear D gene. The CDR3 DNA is TGTGCCAGCAGCCAGCCAAACACTGAAGCTTTCTTT. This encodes CASSQPNTEAFF.